These 18 T cell receptor beta chains came from one sample sequenced in a study of blood T cell repertoires in COVID-19. Only in-frame clones appear in the TCRdb table, and some are missing; sequencing was by immunoSEQ multiplex PCR. The table has about 120,000 clones, approximately 81% seen once. Sequencing was carried out using peripheral blood. All receptors come from a woman at least 80 years old with acute or convalescent COVID-19.

The rearrangement uses TRBV5-1 and TRBJ2-5; TRBD2 agrees at 9 bases. Germline V gene lookup returns CDR1 SGHRS and CDR2 YFSETQ. The junction had 13 bases not matched to a gene; V was cut back by 3 bases and J by 4 bases. The CDR3 has 17 amino acids. The CDR3 sequence is CASSSYNSAGGGETQYF. Here the CDR3 DNA reads TGCGCCAGCAGCTCCTACAACTCGGCGGGAGGGGGAGAGACCCAGTACTTC.

This chain connects TRBV3-1 (or the pseudogene TRBV3-2) to TRBJ2-1, with 10 bases that match TRBD2. Germline V gene data show CDR1 as LGHDT and CDR2 as YNNKEL (reference sequence). The CDR3 length is 16 residues. The V segment lost 4 bases and the J segment 4 bases; nucleotides outside the gene matches: 7. The DNA for the CDR3 is TGTGCCAGCAGCCTAACCGGGACTAGCGAATACAATGAGCAGTTCTTC. As protein: CASSLTGTSEYNEQFF.

This clone has more than one count but fewer than ten. The chain uses TRBV9 and TRBJ1-1, with 7 bases fitting TRBD1. This CDR3 spans 16 amino acids. The trim removed 4 bases at V and 0 bases at J, leaving 9 bases unmatched. Per the germline V gene, CDR1 is SGDLS and CDR2 is YYNGEE. The CDR3 region is CASSPPAGGLNTEAFF. The CDR3 nucleotides are TGTGCCAGCAGCCCTCCGGCAGGGGGTCTGAACACTGAAGCTTTCTTT.

The gene calls are TRBV3-1 (or the pseudogene TRBV3-2) and TRBJ2-2; TRBD2 aligns across 11 bases. V was pared by 1 base and J by 6 bases, with 4 bases of the junction left unmatched. The CDR3 consists of 16 residues. Germline lookup yields CDR1 LGHDT and CDR2 YNNKEL (reference sequence). CDR3 amino acids: CASSQARTSGSGELFF. In nucleotides, the CDR3 is TGTGCCAGCAGCCAAGCCCGGACTAGCGGGTCCGGGGAGCTGTTTTTT.

This rearrangement joins TRBV2 to TRBJ1-1, with 12 positions matching TRBD1. Trimming took 6 bases from V and 3 from J; bases not matched to a gene: 2. This CDR3 is 14 amino acids long. Germline V gene lookup returns CDR1 SNHLY and CDR2 FYNNEI. The DNA for the CDR3 is TGTGCCAGCAGGGGACAGGGGGCCTACACTGAAGCTTTCTTT. Translated, it gives CASRGQGAYTEAFF.

J is TRBJ2-6 and V is TRBV9; D gene unclear. CDR1 SGDLS and CDR2 YYNGEE come from the germline V gene. The CDR3 runs 15 residues. Trimming removed 3 bases at V and 4 bases at J, with 11 bases between. The CDR3 protein is CASSAGWSGANVLTF. In nucleotides, the CDR3 is TGTGCCAGCAGCGCCGGTTGGTCCGGGGCCAACGTCCTGACTTTC.

This clone has a handful of counts. The chain is built from TRBV5-4 and TRBJ1-2; D possibly corresponds to TRBD1 (5 bases). There are 15 residues in the CDR3. The V and J ends lost 1 base and 2 bases respectively, with 12 bases between them. Germline V gives CDR1 SGHNT, CDR2 YYREEE (reference sequence). The CDR3 sequence: CASSLTREWNYGYTF. CDR3 DNA sequence: TGTGCCAGCAGCTTGACCAGGGAATGGAACTATGGCTACACCTTC.

The chain combines TRBV19 with TRBJ2-3; 8 bases line up with TRBD2. CDR3 length: 14 amino acids. V shed 9 bases and J 3 bases; nucleotides not matched to a gene: 8. Germline CDR1 is LNHDA and CDR2 is SQIVND (reference sequence). The CDR3 nucleotides read TGTGCCAGGAATGAGCGGGAGATGACAGATACGCAGTATTTT. Protein: CARNEREMTDTQYF.

This sequence joins TRBV5-4 and TRBJ2-5; 9 bases fit TRBD2. V shed 3 bases, J shed 3 bases, and the junction held 6 bases outside the gene matches. The germline CDR1 and CDR2 sequences are SGHNT and YYREEE (reference sequence). This CDR3 contains 15 residues. CDR3 sequence: CASSSQAGGEETQYF. In DNA form, the CDR3 reads TGTGCCAGCAGCTCACAAGCGGGGGGAGAAGAGACCCAGTACTTC.

The genes are TRBV5-5 and TRBJ1-1; maybe TRBD1 (5 bases). V was shortened by 3 bases and J by 4 bases, with 13 bases between the two germline ends. The germline V gene encodes CDR1 SGHKS and CDR2 YYEKEE (reference sequence). This CDR3 has 14 residues. This CDR3 is CASSWDSWGTEAFF. The CDR3 DNA reads TGTGCCAGCAGCTGGGACTCCTGGGGCACTGAAGCTTTCTTT.

The rearrangement links TRBV5-1 to TRBJ2-2; D is undetermined. Trimming took off 2 bases at V and 4 bases at J, with 12 bases between the two ends. The CDR3 runs to 15 residues. CDR1 SGHRS and CDR2 YFSETQ come from the germline V gene. The CDR3 protein is CASSFPPRGTGELFF. CDR3 in DNA: TGCGCCAGCAGCTTCCCACCACGAGGCACCGGGGAGCTGTTTTTT. The full variable domain, in which reference TRBV5-1 and TRBJ2-2 provide the parts outside the CDR3, is KAGVTQTPRYLIKTRGQQVTLSCSPISGHRSVSWYQQTPGQGLQFLFEYFSETQRNKGNFPGRFSGRQFSNSRSEMNVSTLELGDSALYLCASSFPPRGTGELFFGEGSRLTVL.

This clone was seen a handful of times. The V call is TRBV4-1, the J call TRBJ2-3; possible D gene TRBD1, 6 bases. Trimming removed 0 bases from V and 6 bases from J, with 13 bases in between. CDR1 is MGHRA, CDR2 YSYEKL, per germline. This CDR3 has 15 amino acids. The CDR3 sequence: CASSQDDRTWDTQYF. In DNA, the CDR3 is TGCGCCAGCAGCCAAGATGACAGGACATGGGATACGCAGTATTTT.

CDR3 bases: TGTGCCAGCAGCTTAAGTTTGAGCGGGAACGAGCAGTACTTC. It encodes CASSLSLSGNEQYF. This chain uses TRBV7-2 with TRBJ2-7; the match to TRBD2 covers 7 bases. Germline loops: CDR1 SGHTA, CDR2 FQGNSA. V was pared by 2 bases and J by 5 bases, with 6 bases of the junction left unmatched. The CDR3 is 14 residues long.

The chain couples TRBV11-1 to TRBJ2-1, with TRBD1 matching 9 bases. Per the germline V gene, CDR1 is SGHAT and CDR2 is FQDESV (reference sequence). The CDR3 spans 14 residues. Trimming removed 5 bases from V and 6 bases from J; junction bases left unmatched: 5. CDR3 bases: TGTGCCAGCAGCCGGGACAGGGTTAGCAATGAGCAGTTCTTC. Protein sequence: CASSRDRVSNEQFF.

This clone has more than one count but fewer than ten. The rearrangement uses TRBV5-4 and TRBJ1-5; 9 bases map to TRBD1. Trimming took 3 bases from V and 3 from J; bases not matched to a gene: 10. The CDR3 extends over 17 amino acids. CDR1 SGHNT and CDR2 YYREEE come from the germline V gene (reference sequence). Here the CDR3 DNA reads TGTGCCAGCAGCTCGACAGGGGGGACAGGGTTCAATCAGCCCCAGCATTTT. Translating gives CASSSTGGTGFNQPQHF.

The rearrangement joins TRBV9 to TRBJ1-6; 10 nucleotides match TRBD1. The germline V gene has CDR1 SGDLS and CDR2 YYNGEE. Trimming removed 0 bases from V and 10 bases from J; junction bases left unmatched: 4. The CDR3 contains 15 residues. For the CDR3, the DNA is TGTGCCAGCAGCGTAGGGGACAGGGGTGGATCACCCCTCCACTTT. Translated, it gives CASSVGDRGGSPLHF. Based on the CDR3 plus reference TRBV9 and TRBJ1-6, the full variable domain is DSGVTQTPKHLITATGQRVTLRCSPRSGDLSVYWYQQSLDQGLQFLIQYYNGEERAKGNILERFSAQQFPDLHSELNLSSLELGDSALYFCASSVGDRGGSPLHFGNGTRLTVT.

The rearrangement links TRBV5-1 to TRBJ1-1; 9 positions agree with TRBD1. Trimming cost V 3 bases and J 5 bases; bases outside gene matches: 5. Germline V gene sequence: CDR1 SGHRS, CDR2 YFSETQ. The CDR3 sequence is 14 residues long. The CDR3 sequence is CASSSTGGWTEAFF. The CDR3 bases are TGCGCCAGCAGCTCGACAGGGGGATGGACTGAAGCTTTCTTT.

The genes are TRBV7-8 and TRBJ2-3, with D possibly being TRBD2 (5 bases). The CDR3 is 16 amino acids. The germline V gene has CDR1 SGHVS and CDR2 FQNEAQ. V dropped 1 base and J dropped 0 bases, with 11 bases sitting between them. CDR3 amino acids: CASSLVRGRSTDTQYF. DNA for the CDR3: TGTGCCAGCAGCTTAGTTCGCGGGCGTAGCACAGATACGCAGTATTTT. Together with reference TRBV7-8 and TRBJ2-3, the CDR3 gives the full variable domain: GAGVSQSPRYKVAKRGQDVALRCDPISGHVSLFWYQQALGQGPEFLTYFQNEAQLDKSGLPSDRFFAERPEGSVSTLKIQRTQQEDSAVYLCASSLVRGRSTDTQYFGPGTRLTVL.